Below are 6 T cell receptor beta chains sequenced from a single sample in a study of blood T cell repertoires in COVID-19. Sequenced by immunoSEQ multiplex PCR; TCRdb stores in-frame clones only, minus some. This table has about 260,000 clones, about 91% appearing once. The sample consisted of PBMCs or T cells enriched from blood (not recorded which). All receptors derive from a woman aged 40 to 50 with acute COVID-19.

V and J are TRBV30 and TRBJ2-7; a weak D match, TRBD2 (5 bases). Trimming took 0 bases from V and 10 from J, leaving 16 bases between them. This CDR3 comprises 13 residues. From germline, CDR1 is GTSNPN and CDR2 SVGIG (reference sequence). This CDR3 reads CAWSVRLAASQYF. CDR3 bases: TGTGCCTGGAGTGTACGTCTAGCCGCCTCCCAGTACTTC.

CDR3 protein: CASSSNYNSPLHF. In nucleotides, the CDR3 is TGTGCCAGCAGCTCCAACTATAATTCACCCCTCCACTTT. The chain is built from TRBV11-3 and TRBJ1-6; no clear D. CDR3 size: 13 residues. Trimming shortened V by 4 bases and J by 3 bases, and 4 bases separated the two germline ends. Germline lookup yields CDR1 SGHNT and CDR2 YENEEA. The variable domain in full, completed from reference TRBV11-3 and TRBJ1-6, reads EAGVVQSPRYKIIEKKQPVAFWCNPISGHNTLYWYLQNLGQGPELLIRYENEEAVDDSQLPKDRFSAERLKGVDSTLKIQPAELGDSAVYLCASSSNYNSPLHFGNGTRLTVT.

This chain links TRBV15 with TRBJ2-6; perhaps TRBD2 as D (6 bases). Trimming cost V 4 bases and J 0 bases, with 13 bases left between them. The CDR3 totals 17 residues. CDR1 and CDR2 (germline): LNHNV, YYDKDF (reference sequence). Here the CDR3 DNA reads TGTGCCACCAGCAACACGCGGGGATACTCTGGGGCCAACGTCCTGACTTTC. This sequence encodes CATSNTRGYSGANVLTF.

In its sample, this clone was seen once. The chain combines TRBV5-1 with TRBJ2-5; 7 nucleotides line up with TRBD2. Germline V gives CDR1 SGHRS, CDR2 YFSETQ. This CDR3 is 16 amino acids long. Trimming removed 2 bases from V and 2 bases from J; junction bases left unmatched: 9. CDR3 nucleotides: TGCGCCAGCAGCTTAGGAGGCGGGAGATTTCAAGAGACCCAGTACTTC. Protein product: CASSLGGGRFQETQYF.

This clone occurred a few times. This rearrangement joins TRBV10-1 to TRBJ1-1; D possibly corresponds to TRBD1 (6 bases). Germline CDR1 and CDR2: WNHNN and SYGVQD (reference sequence). V lost 0 bases to trimming and J lost 1 base, with 9 bases between them. This CDR3 contains 15 residues. CDR3 loop: CASSESRGSNTEAFF. The CDR3 DNA is TGCGCCAGCAGTGAGTCGAGGGGGTCGAACACTGAAGCTTTCTTT.

V is TRBV7-9 and J is TRBJ2-7; maybe TRBD2 (6 bases). Germline V gives CDR1 SEHNR, CDR2 FQNEAQ (reference sequence). The length of the CDR3 is 13 residues. The V end lost 6 bases, the J end lost 2 bases, and 11 bases lay between the germline ends. The CDR3 bases are TGTGCCAGCAGGCGGGACGGAGCCTACGAGCAGTACGTC. Translating gives CASRRDGAYEQYV.